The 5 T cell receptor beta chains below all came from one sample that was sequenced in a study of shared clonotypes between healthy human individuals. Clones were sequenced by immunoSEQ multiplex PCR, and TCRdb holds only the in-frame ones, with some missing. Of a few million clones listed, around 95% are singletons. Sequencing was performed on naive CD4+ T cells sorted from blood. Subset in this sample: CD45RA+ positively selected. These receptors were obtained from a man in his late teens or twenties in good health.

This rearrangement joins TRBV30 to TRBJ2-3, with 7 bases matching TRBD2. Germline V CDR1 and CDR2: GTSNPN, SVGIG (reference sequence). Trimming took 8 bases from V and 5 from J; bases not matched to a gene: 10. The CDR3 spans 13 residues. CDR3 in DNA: TGTGCCGGGGGGGGAGGGCCAATAGATACGCAGTATTTT. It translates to CAGGGGPIDTQYF.

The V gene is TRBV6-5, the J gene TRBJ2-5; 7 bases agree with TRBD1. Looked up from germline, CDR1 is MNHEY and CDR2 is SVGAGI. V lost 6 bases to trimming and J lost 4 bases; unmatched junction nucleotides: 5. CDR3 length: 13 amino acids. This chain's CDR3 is CASSHRGGETQYF. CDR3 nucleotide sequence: TGTGCCAGCAGCCACAGGGGTGGAGAGACCCAGTACTTC.

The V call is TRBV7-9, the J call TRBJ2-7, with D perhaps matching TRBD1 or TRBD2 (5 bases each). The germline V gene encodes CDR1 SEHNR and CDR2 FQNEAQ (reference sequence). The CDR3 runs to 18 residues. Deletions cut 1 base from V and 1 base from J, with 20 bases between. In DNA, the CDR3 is TGTGCCAGCAGCTTAGAGGGGCCGAGGACTGGGCCTTCCTACGAGCAGTACTTC. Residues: CASSLEGPRTGPSYEQYF.

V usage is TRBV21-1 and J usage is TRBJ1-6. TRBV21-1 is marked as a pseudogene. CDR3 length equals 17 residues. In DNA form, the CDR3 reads TGTGCCAGCAGCAAAGTTTTGGCCCAGCCGGGGGGTTCACCCCTCCACTTT. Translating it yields CASSKVLAQPGGSPLHF.

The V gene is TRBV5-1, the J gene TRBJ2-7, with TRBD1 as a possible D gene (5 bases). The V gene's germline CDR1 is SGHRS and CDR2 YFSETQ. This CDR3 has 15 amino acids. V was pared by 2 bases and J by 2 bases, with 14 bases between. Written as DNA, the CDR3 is TGCGCCAGCAGCTTACTCCCGGACATTACCTACGAGCAGTACTTC. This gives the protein CASSLLPDITYEQYF.